Below, 32 T cell receptor beta chains from the same sample are listed, as sequenced in a study of T cells after somatic rescue of genetic block (dated by TCRdb to 2020 to 2022). The method was the immunoSEQ multiplex PCR assay. The clones in this table, taken by TCRdb from immuneACCESS, are in-frame only. Not every clone is retained; where verified, under half of the shortfall comes from an unresolved V gene, and the cause of the rest is unknown. For this sample there are approximately 16,000 clones; around 70% appear just once. The top ten clones comprise 25% to 35% of the sample. The sample was peripheral blood mononuclear cells (PBMCs). Every receptor here comes from a man in his late teens or twenties.

A few counts support this clone. J is TRBJ1-4 and V is TRBV5-1, with D uncertain. The V and J ends lost 0 bases and 4 bases respectively, with 4 bases between them. The CDR3 is made up of 13 amino acids. Germline CDR1 is SGHRS and CDR2 is YFSETQ. The CDR3 nucleotides read TGCGCCAGCAGCTTGGGGGGTAATGAAAAACTGTTTTTT. Its translation: CASSLGGNEKLFF.

The chain uses TRBV4-2 and TRBJ2-1, with 11 bases that match TRBD1. The CDR3 covers 16 residues. Germline V gives CDR1 LGHNA, CDR2 YNFKEQ. With 1 base clipped from V and 9 bases from J, the junction kept 8 bases outside the gene matches. DNA of the CDR3: TGTGCCAGCAGCCAAGTTTTTCGGACAGGGGGCGTTGAGCAGTTCTTC. Its translation: CASSQVFRTGGVEQFF.

This clone showed up just a few times. The CDR3 protein is CASSPGTGSGYTF. CDR3 sequence (DNA): TGTGCCAGCTCACCCGGGACAGGGAGTGGCTACACCTTC. The V and J genes are TRBV18 and TRBJ1-2; 9 nucleotides align to TRBD1. After removal of 3 bases from V and 7 bases from J, the junction contained 3 bases not matched to a gene. Per germline, CDR1 KGHSH and CDR2 LQKENI. The CDR3 consists of 13 residues.

This clone appeared once. The chain links TRBV6-1 to TRBJ1-5; a weak D match, TRBD1 (5 bases). Germline V gives CDR1 MNHNS, CDR2 SASEGT. This CDR3 is 17 amino acids long. Trimming removed 0 bases at V and 1 base at J, with 13 bases between. CDR3 in DNA: TGTGCCAGCAGTGAAGCGGGGACTCTCCGGAGCAATCAGCCCCAGCATTTT. Encoded protein: CASSEAGTLRSNQPQHF.

This clone was counted between two and nine times. The chain couples TRBV28 to TRBJ2-3, with 11 bases aligning to TRBD2. The CDR3 is 19 residues long. V shed 2 bases and J 2 bases; nucleotides not matched to a gene: 12. Germline loops: CDR1 MDHEN, CDR2 SYDVKM. Here the CDR3 reads CASSLAPPLAGVFTDTQYF. The CDR3 DNA sequence: TGTGCCAGCAGTTTAGCGCCCCCACTAGCGGGAGTTTTCACAGATACGCAGTATTTT.

This sequence joins TRBV15 and TRBJ2-3, with a weak D call TRBD2 (6 bases). The germline V and J ends were trimmed by 3 bases and 0 bases, with 10 bases remaining between them. Germline V CDR1 and CDR2: LNHNV, YYDKDF (reference sequence). CDR3 length equals 15 residues. Here the CDR3 reads CATSRRGPSTDTQYF. In DNA, the CDR3 is TGTGCCACCAGCAGGCGGGGACCTAGCACAGATACGCAGTATTTT.

The chain combines TRBV2 with TRBJ2-3, with 9 bases fitting TRBD1. CDR1 SNHLY and CDR2 FYNNEI come from the germline V gene. CDR3 length: 16 amino acids. The J segment lost 3 bases and the V segment lost 6 bases, leaving 10 bases of the junction unmatched. The DNA of the CDR3 is TGTGCCAGCAGGGTGGACAGGGGACCAGCGACAGATACGCAGTATTTT. Amino acids: CASRVDRGPATDTQYF.

This chain's CDR3 is CASSFFTTGGAGYEQYF. The DNA of the CDR3 is TGTGCCAGCAGCTTTTTCACGACAGGGGGCGCGGGTTACGAGCAGTACTTC. The V and J genes are TRBV7-9 and TRBJ2-7, with 10 bases lining up with TRBD1. Losses at the gene ends were 3 bases for V and 4 bases for J; bases not matched to a gene: 12. Germline CDR1 reads SEHNR; CDR2 reads FQNEAQ (reference sequence). This CDR3 region has 17 residues. Full variable domain (outside the CDR3, taken from reference TRBV7-9 and TRBJ2-7): DTGVSQNPRHKITKRGQNVTFRCDPISEHNRLYWYRQTLGQGPEFLTYFQNEAQLEKSRLLSDRFSAERPKGSFSTLEIQRTEQGDSAMYLCASSFFTTGGAGYEQYFGPGTRLTVT.

This chain links TRBV5-6 with TRBJ2-4; D ambiguous. The CDR3 sequence is 15 residues long. V was shortened by 0 bases and J by 0 bases, with 7 bases between the two germline ends. Germline V gene data show CDR1 as SGHDT and CDR2 as YYEEEE. CDR3 nucleotides: TGTGCCAGCAGCTTGGGCATCCTAGCCAAAAACATTCAGTACTTC. As protein: CASSLGILAKNIQYF.

By share, this clone counts as medium-sized. The rearrangement uses TRBV2 and TRBJ2-3, with 12 nucleotides matching TRBD1. Germline V gives CDR1 SNHLY, CDR2 FYNNEI. The CDR3 is 15 amino acids. J was trimmed by 4 bases and V by 4 bases; bases with no gene match: 3. This chain's CDR3 is CASSARDRGPDTQYF. In nucleotides, the CDR3 is TGTGCCAGCAGTGCGCGGGACAGGGGGCCAGATACGCAGTATTTT.

The chain employs TRBV13 and TRBJ2-3; D not resolved. The V end lost 5 bases, the J end lost 7 bases, and 10 bases lay between the germline ends. CDR1 and CDR2 from the germline V gene are PRHDT and FYEKMQ (reference sequence). The CDR3 is made up of 12 amino acids. CDR3 nucleotides: TGTGCCAGCAGCCCCCTGTCGAATACGCAGTATTTT. Encoded protein: CASSPLSNTQYF.

This clone was observed a few times. This chain joins TRBV25-1 and TRBJ1-6; D gene unclear. There are 15 residues in the CDR3. The germline V and J ends were trimmed by 1 base and 7 bases, with 11 bases remaining between them. The V gene's germline CDR1 is MGHDK and CDR2 SYGVNS. The CDR3 DNA follows: TGTGCCAGCAGTGAATCGAGAGGGAGGAATTCACCCCTCCACTTT. Translation gives CASSESRGRNSPLHF.

V is TRBV6-6 and J is TRBJ1-2; 7 bases match TRBD1. Germline trimming cut 4 bases from V and 3 bases from J; bases unmatched to any gene: 8. CDR3 length equals 15 residues. CDR1 MNHNY and CDR2 SVGAGI come from the germline V gene (reference sequence). The CDR3 is CASSSVGQVYYGYTF. Here the CDR3 DNA reads TGTGCCAGCAGTTCAGTTGGACAGGTCTACTATGGCTACACCTTC.

This clone has a handful of counts. V and J are TRBV6-5 and TRBJ2-2; no definite D call. V lost 6 bases and J 5 bases, leaving 16 bases between the germline ends. Germline values: CDR1 MNHEY, CDR2 SVGAGI. The CDR3 is made up of 15 amino acids. DNA for the CDR3: TGTGCCAGCAGCAAACTTAACGACGGAACCGGGGAGCTGTTTTTT. Protein: CASSKLNDGTGELFF.

This chain links TRBV6-5 with TRBJ1-1; no firm D call. The germline CDR1 and CDR2 sequences are MNHEY and SVGAGI. The V and J ends lost 0 bases and 2 bases respectively, with 13 bases between them. The CDR3 has 16 residues. CDR3 in DNA: TGTGCCAGCAGTTACTCGAGCGCCGGCCAAAACACTGAAGCTTTCTTT. This sequence encodes CASSYSSAGQNTEAFF.

The chain couples TRBV7-9 to TRBJ2-2; no reliable D call. The V and J ends lost 4 bases and 4 bases respectively, with 13 bases between them. From germline, CDR1 is SEHNR and CDR2 FQNEAQ (reference sequence). The CDR3 consists of 15 residues. The CDR3 spells CASSSIPTFTGELFF. For the CDR3, the DNA is TGTGCCAGCAGCTCAATCCCGACTTTCACCGGGGAGCTGTTTTTT. Together with reference TRBV7-9 and TRBJ2-2, the CDR3 gives the full variable domain: DTGVSQNPRHKITKRGQNVTFRCDPISEHNRLYWYRQTLGQGPEFLTYFQNEAQLEKSRLLSDRFSAERPKGSFSTLEIQRTEQGDSAMYLCASSSIPTFTGELFFGEGSRLTVL.

This chain joins TRBV9 and TRBJ2-3; perhaps D is TRBD1 or TRBD2 (6 bases each). Trimming removed 0 bases from V and 5 bases from J, with 25 bases in between. This CDR3 contains 19 residues. CDR1 is SGDLS, CDR2 YYNGEE, per germline. Here the CDR3 reads CASSVGPSRGPHPQDTQYF. Here the CDR3 DNA reads TGTGCCAGCAGCGTAGGACCCTCACGGGGGCCCCATCCACAAGATACGCAGTATTTT. The variable domain in full, completed from reference TRBV9 and TRBJ2-3, reads DSGVTQTPKHLITATGQRVTLRCSPRSGDLSVYWYQQSLDQGLQFLIQYYNGEERAKGNILERFSAQQFPDLHSELNLSSLELGDSALYFCASSVGPSRGPHPQDTQYFGPGTRLTVL.

The chain employs TRBV18 and TRBJ1-1; 10 positions agree with TRBD1. V trimming: 3 bases; J trimming: 5 bases; junction bases outside the gene matches: 12. Germline lookup yields CDR1 KGHSH and CDR2 LQKENI. The CDR3 totals 17 residues. The CDR3 protein is CASSPPGQGRLTTEAFF. Here the CDR3 DNA reads TGTGCCAGCTCACCCCCGGGACAGGGGCGACTTACAACTGAAGCTTTCTTT.

The V call is TRBV18, the J call TRBJ2-3, with no clear D. The germline V gene encodes CDR1 KGHSH and CDR2 LQKENI. The CDR3 contains 18 residues. Trimming cost V 0 bases and J 0 bases, with 16 bases left between them. This CDR3 reads CASSPPVSTGLSTDTQYF. The CDR3 DNA follows: TGTGCCAGCTCACCACCGGTATCAACGGGCCTTAGCACAGATACGCAGTATTTT.

The genes are TRBV7-6 and TRBJ2-3; 12 positions match TRBD1. Per germline, CDR1 SGHVS and CDR2 FNYEAQ. V was pared by 5 bases and J by 2 bases, with 17 bases of the junction left unmatched. There are 20 residues in the CDR3. This CDR3 is CASSPNRDRGLYPFTDTQYF. Here the CDR3 DNA reads TGTGCCAGCAGCCCAAACCGGGACAGGGGGCTTTATCCCTTCACAGATACGCAGTATTTT.

This clone was counted many times. The chain uses TRBV28 and TRBJ2-3, with D possibly TRBD1 on 5 matching bases. The CDR3 extends over 13 amino acids. V was cut by 4 bases and J by 4 bases, with 9 bases left in between. CDR1 is MDHEN and CDR2 is SYDVKM in the germline V gene. The CDR3 region has the DNA TGTGCCAGCAGTTCAGGGTGGGCAGATACGCAGTATTTT. This encodes CASSSGWADTQYF.

In its sample, this clone was seen a few times. The chain recombines TRBV28 with TRBJ1-5; unclear D gene. The germline V gene has CDR1 MDHEN and CDR2 SYDVKM. Trimming removed 5 bases at V and 1 base at J, with 6 bases between. The CDR3 sequence is 13 residues long. CDR3 coding DNA: TGTGCCAGCAGTGGACGGAGCAATCAGCCCCAGCATTTT. Its translation: CASSGRSNQPQHF. Full variable domain (rest looked up from reference TRBV28 and TRBJ1-5): DVKVTQSSRYLVKRTGEKVFLECVQDMDHENMFWYRQDPGLGLRLIYFSYDVKMKEKGDIPEGYSVSREKKERFSLILESASTNQTSMYLCASSGRSNQPQHFGDGTRLSIL.

This chain joins TRBV6-5 and TRBJ2-5, with 7 bases lining up with TRBD1. The CDR3 extends over 15 amino acids. Per germline, CDR1 MNHEY and CDR2 SVGAGI. V was clipped by 4 bases and J by 2 bases; unmatched bases: 7. The CDR3: CASSSGTVPQETQYF. The CDR3 DNA reads TGTGCCAGCAGTTCCGGGACAGTACCTCAAGAGACCCAGTACTTC.

This sequence joins TRBV2 and TRBJ1-6; D gene uncertain. With 6 bases removed from V and 14 bases from J, the gap between germline ends came to 14 bases. The germline V gene has CDR1 SNHLY and CDR2 FYNNEI. This CDR3 region has 12 residues. CDR3 region: CASSGPVLALHF. The CDR3 region has the DNA TGTGCCAGCAGCGGACCCGTCCTGGCCCTCCACTTT.

The chain couples TRBV5-6 to TRBJ1-1, with 7 nucleotides matching TRBD1. The CDR3 contains 15 residues. Unmatched junction bases numbered 7, after V lost 2 bases and J lost 3 bases. CDR1 and CDR2 from the germline V gene are SGHDT and YYEEEE. The CDR3 loop reads CASSLTTGRDTEAFF. CDR3 DNA sequence: TGTGCCAGCAGCTTAACGACAGGGAGGGACACTGAAGCTTTCTTT.

The chain combines TRBV9 with TRBJ2-3, with 7 bases aligning to TRBD2. The length of the CDR3 is 16 residues. Germline V lookup: CDR1 SGDLS, CDR2 YYNGEE. The V and J ends lost 0 bases and 2 bases, in that order; junction bases with no gene match: 6. CDR3 in DNA: TGTGCCAGCAGCGTAGAGAGTAGCGGGTTCACAGATACGCAGTATTTT. Translating it yields CASSVESSGFTDTQYF.

The V and J genes are TRBV7-8 and TRBJ2-7, with D perhaps TRBD2 (7 bases). Per germline, CDR1 SGHVS and CDR2 FQNEAQ. The CDR3 has 13 residues. V was pared by 4 bases and J by 2 bases, with 9 bases between. In nucleotides, the CDR3 is TGTGCCAGCAGCTGGGAGGGGGCCTACGAGCAGTACTTC. Amino acid sequence: CASSWEGAYEQYF.

The V gene is TRBV7-9, the J gene TRBJ1-1; 7 bases fit TRBD1. The CDR3 totals 14 residues. The ends lost 4 bases at V and 4 bases at J; junction bases unmatched: 6. Germline CDR1 SEHNR, CDR2 FQNEAQ (reference sequence). Here the CDR3 DNA reads TGTGCCAGCAGCTCCAGACAGGGCCTCACTGAAGCTTTCTTT. Translation gives CASSSRQGLTEAFF.

The chain links TRBV25-1 to TRBJ2-1; D is unclear. The CDR3 contains 15 residues. Germline values: CDR1 MGHDK, CDR2 SYGVNS. Trimming left V 5 bases short and J 0 bases short, with 11 bases between. The CDR3 DNA reads TGTGCCAGCAGTTATCGACACCTCTCCTACAATGAGCAGTTCTTC. Amino acids: CASSYRHLSYNEQFF.

The rearrangement joins TRBV5-1 to TRBJ2-1, with D unclear. The CDR3 consists of 11 residues. Germline-derived CDR1 and CDR2 are SGHRS and YFSETQ. With 4 bases removed from V and 7 bases from J, the gap between germline ends came to 6 bases. In DNA, the CDR3 is TGCGCCAGCAGCCCCGGGAATGAGCAGTTCTTC. It codes for CASSPGNEQFF.

This clone was seen a handful of times. The genes are TRBV18 and TRBJ1-1, with D unresolved. The germline V gene has CDR1 KGHSH and CDR2 LQKENI. V was shortened by 6 bases and J by 1 base, with 9 bases between the two germline ends. This CDR3 is built from 13 residues. Here the CDR3 reads CASSLRRNTEAFF. The CDR3 DNA reads as TGTGCCAGCTCCCTAAGGAGGAACACTGAAGCTTTCTTT.

This clone was detected once. This sequence joins TRBV5-1 and TRBJ1-1; D remains unclear. The V gene's germline CDR1 is SGHRS and CDR2 YFSETQ. This CDR3 spans 13 amino acids. V shed 4 bases and J shed 1 base, with 8 bases lying between them. The CDR3: CASSGGENTEAFF. DNA for the CDR3: TGCGCCAGCAGCGGCGGGGAGAACACTGAAGCTTTCTTT.